Sequencing of this T cell receptor beta chain was carried out in a study of blood T cell repertoires in COVID-19. Study overall: COVID-19 samples collected from the United States, Italy and Spain covered acute and convalescent phases. T cells, B-cell-depleted T cells, or PBMCs supplied cDNA or gDNA.

Original data processing: How many nucleated cells were present was estimated from reference gene primer amplification. Repertoires were generated with immunoSEQ multiplex PCR, while TCRdb's copy carries only in-frame clones and drops some. Clone size and the V and J calls come from that table; the DNA yielded D and trimming. There are some 180,000 clones in the sample; roughly four fifths occur only once, and about a tenth lies in the top ten. The CDR3 sequence is 14 residues long. From germline, CDR1 is MDHEN and CDR2 SYDVKM. V was cut by 3 bases and J by 4 bases, with 10 bases left in between. The clonotype originates from a man between 65 and 85 years old with active or convalescent COVID-19. V is TRBV28 and J is TRBJ1-5; D might be TRBD1 (5 bases). Specimen: peripheral blood. The CDR3 sequence is CASSFRGLNQPQHF. The CDR3 coding sequence is TGTGCCAGCAGTTTTCGGGGACTTAATCAGCCCCAGCATTTT. Combining the CDR3 with reference TRBV28 and TRBJ1-5 gives the whole variable domain DVKVTQSSRYLVKRTGEKVFLECVQDMDHENMFWYRQDPGLGLRLIYFSYDVKMKEKGDIPEGYSVSREKKERFSLILESASTNQTSMYLCASSFRGLNQPQHFGDGTRLSIL.